These 9 T cell receptor beta chains came from one sample sequenced in a study of regulatory T cells in long-lasting Graves disease (dated by TCRdb to the early 2020s). Library construction relied on multiplex PCR. Instrument used: Illumina HiSeq 4000. CDR3 regions were amplified by Arm-PCR with iRepertoire HTBI primers to construct TCR beta libraries. The public reads were quality trimmed at Q25 with fastp and then assembled into clones with MiXCR by TCRdb, keeping productive beta chains. Rows merge per CDR3 protein into single entries with the most common DNA and genes. The sample data list about 470,000 distinct CDR3 sequences, and around 16% of these were observed just once. The ten largest clones capture about 12% of the sample. This specimen's time point label, per the study, means: newly diagnosed GD, antithyroid drugs for less than 3 months. RNA was extracted from PBMCs in TRIzol for both TCR sequencing and RNA sequencing.

The same data also contributed to another study, on T cells in Graves' hyperthyroidism and ophthalmopathy.

Specimen: peripheral blood mononuclear cells (PBMCs), collected at new diagnosis, from a patient treated with antithyroid drugs. The receptors stem from a man aged 35 to 55 with Graves disease. Donor details come from another sample of the same person, matched by shared clones.

This clonotype was observed many times. In DNA form, the CDR3 reads TGCGCCAGCGGGGAAGACGATGACGGCGAGCAGTACTTC. Translating it yields CASGEDDDGEQYF. The gene calls are TRBV5-1 and TRBJ2-7; no clear D gene. V was pared by 7 bases and J by 6 bases, with 17 bases between. CDR1 is SGHRS, CDR2 YFSETQ, per germline. The CDR3 loop spans 13 amino acids.

The rearrangement uses TRBV20-1 and TRBJ1-3; weak D call: TRBD1 (6 bases). The CDR3 extends over 14 amino acids. V dropped 1 base and J dropped 8 bases, with 15 bases sitting between them. The germline V gene has CDR1 DFQATT and CDR2 SNEGSKA (reference sequence). CDR3: CSARVGHVLDTIYF. The CDR3 DNA reads as TGCAGTGCTAGAGTGGGACACGTGCTGGACACCATATATTTT.

This clonotype has at least ten counts. V is TRBV27 and J is TRBJ2-3, with 8 bases aligning to TRBD2. With 5 bases clipped from V and 4 bases from J, the junction kept 5 bases outside the gene matches. Germline assignment: CDR1 MNHEY and CDR2 SMNVEV (reference sequence). The CDR3 loop spans 14 amino acids. Here the CDR3 reads CASSPPGGADTQYF. The CDR3 coding sequence is TGTGCCAGCAGTCCACCCGGGGGGGCAGATACGCAGTATTTT.

In its sample, this clonotype was seen many times. This sequence joins TRBV20-1 and TRBJ1-2; TRBD1 is a possible D gene (5 bases). The CDR3 is made up of 13 amino acids. The germline V gene encodes CDR1 DFQATT and CDR2 SNEGSKA (reference sequence). Between the trimmed V and J ends, which lost 6 bases and 3 bases, there was a span of 14 bases. The CDR3 loop reads CSAISDRDYGYTF. The CDR3 coding sequence is TGCAGTGCCATAAGCGACAGAGACTATGGCTACACCTTC.

This clonotype was counted ten times or more. V gene TRBV9 combines with J gene TRBJ2-1; 8 positions match TRBD1. Germline CDR1 and CDR2: SGDLS and YYNGEE. There are 16 residues in the CDR3. Trimming removed 0 bases from V and 7 bases from J; junction bases left unmatched: 9. The CDR3 loop reads CASSVGGRGLNNEQFF. The CDR3 bases are TGTGCCAGCAGCGTAGGAGGCAGGGGGCTAAATAATGAGCAGTTCTTC.

There are many counts of this clonotype. This chain's CDR3 is CASSYDASSYNEQFF. CDR3 DNA: TGTGCCAGCAGTTACGACGCCAGCTCCTACAATGAGCAGTTCTTC. The chain links TRBV6-2 or TRBV6-3 to TRBJ2-1; no clear D. The CDR3 length is 15 residues. Germline values: CDR1 MNHEY, CDR2 SVGEGT. V was clipped by 2 bases and J by 0 bases, with 8 bases between them.

This sequence joins TRBV5-6 and TRBJ2-2; no clear D gene. From germline, CDR1 is SGHDT and CDR2 YYEEEE. V lost 1 base, J lost 5 bases, and 6 bases lay in between. There are 13 residues in the CDR3. CDR3 sequence reads: CASSLWTTGELFF. In DNA form, the CDR3 reads TGTGCCAGCAGCTTGTGGACGACCGGGGAGCTGTTTTTT. The full variable domain, rest sourced from reference TRBV5-6 and TRBJ2-2, is DAGVTQSPTHLIKTRGQQVTLRCSPKSGHDTVSWYQQALGQGPQFIFQYYEEEERQRGNFPDRFSGHQFPNYSSELNVNALLLGDSALYLCASSLWTTGELFFGEGSRLTVL.

The chain joins TRBV6-2 or TRBV6-3 to TRBJ2-7, with TRBD2 matching 10 bases. Germline lookup yields CDR1 MNHEY and CDR2 SVGEGT. V was clipped by 0 bases and J by 2 bases; unmatched bases: 4. The CDR3 has 16 residues. The DNA of the CDR3 is TGTGCCAGCAGTTACTCCCGGACTAGCGGAACCTACGAGCAGTACTTC. This translates into CASSYSRTSGTYEQYF.

The chain recombines TRBV28 with TRBJ1-4, with 7 bases that match TRBD1. The CDR3 runs 15 residues. Germline-derived CDR1 and CDR2 are MDHEN and SYDVKM. The V gene end was trimmed by 7 bases and the J gene end by 0 bases; junction bases not matched to a gene: 5. CDR3 nucleotide sequence: TGTGCCAGCATTGGACAGGAAGCAACTAATGAAAAACTGTTTTTT. Translated, it gives CASIGQEATNEKLFF.